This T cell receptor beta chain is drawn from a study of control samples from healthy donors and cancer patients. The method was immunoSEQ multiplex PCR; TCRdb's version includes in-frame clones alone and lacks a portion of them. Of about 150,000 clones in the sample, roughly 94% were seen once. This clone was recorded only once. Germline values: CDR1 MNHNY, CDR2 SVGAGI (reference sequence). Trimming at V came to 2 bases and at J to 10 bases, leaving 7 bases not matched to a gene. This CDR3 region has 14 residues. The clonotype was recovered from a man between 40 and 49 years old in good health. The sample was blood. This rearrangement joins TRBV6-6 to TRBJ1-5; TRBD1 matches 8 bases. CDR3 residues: CASSYGQGRGPQHF. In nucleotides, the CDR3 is TGTGCCAGCAGTTACGGACAGGGTAGAGGACCCCAGCATTTT.